This TCR beta chain was recorded in a study of cytomegalovirus exposure and HLA in healthy donors. V trimming: 5 bases; J trimming: 7 bases; junction bases outside the gene matches: 8. The CDR3 contains 15 residues. Germline V gene sequence: CDR1 WSHSY, CDR2 SAAADI. General study results and limits: One later analysis, an examination of the 120 validation repertoires, found that first-cohort TCR clusters tended to co-occur in them. In vitro work confirmed that a few CMV-associated chains recognize CMV antigens.

As concerns this clone: Its antigen is still unknown.

The data were produced by immunoSEQ multiplex PCR, yet TCRdb's version contains in-frame clones alone and is incomplete. The repertoire holds over 100,000 clones, with roughly 90% as singletons. J is TRBJ1-6 and V is TRBV10-2, with TRBD1 matching 7 bases. The sequenced material came from PBMCs. This TCR derives from a man aged 25-45 years in good health and CMV-seronegative. CDR3 coding DNA: TGCGCCAGCAGTACGACCGGGACAGAGAATTCACCCCTCCACTTT. This encodes CASSTTGTENSPLHF.